The 30 T cell receptor beta chains reported below all come from one sample, sequenced in a study of T cell repertoires in cytomegalovirus infection. TCRdb reanalysed the reads using MiXCR and keeps one entry per CDR3 protein. The data show some 150,000 distinct CDR3 sequences, about 20% seen once. The sequenced material came from PBMCs. The receptors were sampled from a human donor in good health (CMV status not recorded). Some clones in this sample may be carry-over from other donors' samples.

The chain has TRBV28 and TRBJ1-1; a weak D match, TRBD1 (6 bases). This CDR3 is built from 14 residues. Trimming shortened V by 3 bases and J by 5 bases, and 13 bases separated the two germline ends. CDR1 MDHEN and CDR2 SYDVKM come from the germline V gene. CDR3 loop: CASSFYSGVTEAFF. For the CDR3, the DNA is TGTGCCAGCAGTTTCTATTCAGGGGTGACTGAAGCTTTCTTT.

The J gene is TRBJ1-5, the V gene TRBV6-2 or TRBV6-3, with TRBD1 matching 7 bases. Unmatched junction bases numbered 3, after V lost 1 base and J lost 3 bases. CDR1 is MNHEY and CDR2 is SVGEGT in the germline V gene. The CDR3 runs 15 residues. CDR3 loop: CASSYWTGDNQPQHF. CDR3 in DNA: TGTGCCAGCAGTTACTGGACAGGCGACAATCAGCCCCAGCATTTT.

This clonotype was picked up a small number of times. The rearrangement uses TRBV19 and TRBJ1-1; tentatively, D is TRBD1 (6 bases). This CDR3 contains 15 residues. Deletions cut 7 bases from V and 2 bases from J, with 17 bases between. Germline-derived CDR1 and CDR2 are LNHDA and SQIVND (reference sequence). The CDR3 coding sequence is TGTGCCAGTACCCCGCGGGGGGCGAAAAACACTGAAGCTTTCTTT. Residues: CASTPRGAKNTEAFF.

This chain uses TRBV12-3 or TRBV12-4 with TRBJ2-7; TRBD1 matches at 8 bases. This CDR3 has 14 residues. The ends lost 8 bases at V and 0 bases at J; junction bases unmatched: 6. CDR3 in amino acids: CASGRTGSSYEQYF. In DNA, the CDR3 is TGTGCCAGCGGAAGGACAGGGAGCTCCTACGAGCAGTACTTC.

This clonotype turned up a few times. The V and J genes are TRBV12-3 or TRBV12-4 and TRBJ2-7, with TRBD2 as a possible D gene (5 bases). The CDR3 sequence is 13 residues long. The V end was cut by 8 bases, the J end by 0 bases, with 11 bases between. The CDR3 is CASASTASYEQYF. Written as DNA, the CDR3 is TGTGCCAGCGCTAGCACCGCCTCCTACGAGCAGTACTTC.

In this sample, this clonotype turned up a few times. The chain recombines TRBV5-4 with TRBJ2-7, with 9 positions matching TRBD2. J was trimmed by 2 bases and V by 0 bases; bases with no gene match: 3. The germline CDR1 and CDR2 sequences are SGHNT and YYREEE (reference sequence). The CDR3 length is 15 residues. CDR3 bases: TGTGCCAGCAGCTTGGCCGAGCGGGGGGCCTACGAGCAGTACTTC. It yields the protein CASSLAERGAYEQYF.

This clonotype occurred a few times. This chain joins TRBV20-1 and TRBJ2-7, with TRBD1 identical over 9 bases. With V trimmed by 4 bases and J by 6 bases, 7 bases remained unmatched. Germline V gene sequence: CDR1 DFQATT, CDR2 SNEGSKA (reference sequence). The CDR3 has 13 residues. CDR3 coding DNA: TGCAGTGCTACGTTGGGACAGGGTGGCGAGCAGTACTTC. Translation gives CSATLGQGGEQYF.

This chain connects TRBV12-3 or TRBV12-4 to TRBJ2-1; no clear D. This CDR3 region has 14 residues. V shed 3 bases and J shed 6 bases, with 12 bases lying between them. In DNA, the CDR3 is TGTGCCAGCAGTTTGTTTGCAGGCTTCAATGAGCAGTTCTTC. It codes for CASSLFAGFNEQFF.

The rearrangement joins TRBV20-1 to TRBJ2-7, with D uncertain. V lost 3 bases and J lost 0, with 18 bases in between. Germline V gene sequence: CDR1 DFQATT, CDR2 SNEGSKA (reference sequence). The CDR3 consists of 16 residues. The CDR3 bases are TGCAGTGCTAGTCAGTTCCCGGGTCCTAGCTCCTACGAGCAGTACTTC. As protein: CSASQFPGPSSYEQYF.

This clonotype has a count of ten or more. The chain has TRBV12-3 or TRBV12-4 and TRBJ1-6; D unclear. The CDR3 runs 13 residues. V dropped 5 bases and J dropped 7 bases, with 9 bases sitting between them. The DNA for the CDR3 is TGTGCCAGCAGTCCACTGTCGAATTCACCCCTCCACTTT. Its translation is CASSPLSNSPLHF.

Only a few counts were recorded for this clonotype. This chain's CDR3 is CASSFPMGLAGGRADNEQFF. Written as DNA, the CDR3 is TGTGCCAGCAGCTTCCCCATGGGACTAGCGGGAGGGAGGGCGGACAATGAGCAGTTCTTC. The gene calls are TRBV11-2 and TRBJ2-1; the match to TRBD2 covers 16 bases. The germline gives CDR1 SGHAT, CDR2 FQNNGV. V gave up 3 bases and J gave up 5 bases; unmatched junction bases: 13. The CDR3 runs to 20 residues.

The chain couples TRBV29-1 to TRBJ1-2; D may be TRBD1 (5 bases). The CDR3 contains 15 residues. V dropped 6 bases and J dropped 6 bases, with 23 bases sitting between them. Germline values: CDR1 SQVTM, CDR2 ANQGSEA. This CDR3 reads CSVSIRDAEGDGYTF. CDR3 nucleotides: TGCAGCGTATCAATCCGGGACGCCGAAGGGGATGGCTACACCTTC.

The V call is TRBV20-1, the J call TRBJ1-4; 7 nucleotides align to TRBD1. The CDR3 is made up of 15 amino acids. Unmatched junction bases numbered 9, after V lost 4 bases and J lost 4 bases. The germline V gene encodes CDR1 DFQATT and CDR2 SNEGSKA (reference sequence). The CDR3 spells CSATPRDSNNEKLFF. Written as DNA, the CDR3 is TGCAGTGCTACTCCGCGGGACAGTAATAATGAAAAACTGTTTTTT.

This clonotype occurred many times. J is TRBJ1-2 and V is TRBV7-2, with TRBD1 matching over 7 bases. CDR1 SGHTA and CDR2 FQGNSA come from the germline V gene. J was trimmed by 3 bases and V by 5 bases; bases with no gene match: 3. The length of the CDR3 is 13 residues. CDR3 amino acids: CASSPTGDYGYTF. The CDR3 nucleotides are TGTGCCAGCAGCCCCACAGGGGACTATGGCTACACCTTC.

The CDR3 bases are TGTGCCAGCAGCTTAGACCGTAGAGAGCAGTACTTC. The encoded protein is CASSLDRREQYF. The genes are TRBV11-2 and TRBJ2-7, with D unresolved. Germline CDR1 is SGHAT and CDR2 is FQNNGV. The V end lost 0 bases, the J end lost 7 bases, and 7 bases lay between the germline ends. The CDR3 extends over 12 amino acids.

The sample holds a few counts of this clonotype. The CDR3 nucleotides read TGCGCCAGCAGCCAAGACCGGGGAGACACTGAAGCTTTCTTT. Residues: CASSQDRGDTEAFF. The chain recombines TRBV4-1 with TRBJ1-1; unclear D gene. CDR1 is MGHRA, CDR2 YSYEKL, per germline. CDR3 length equals 14 residues. The ends were cut back, 0 bases at V and 3 bases at J, with 8 bases in the middle.

V gene TRBV15 combines with J gene TRBJ2-1, with D hard to call. Between the trimmed V and J ends, which lost 1 base and 8 bases, there was a span of 6 bases. The CDR3 covers 12 residues. In germline, CDR1 is LNHNV, CDR2 YYDKDF (reference sequence). CDR3 sequence: CATSRVFDEQFF. The CDR3 DNA reads TGTGCCACCAGCAGAGTATTCGATGAGCAGTTCTTC.

This rearrangement joins TRBV11-2 to TRBJ1-2; D is unclear. In germline, CDR1 is SGHAT, CDR2 FQNNGV. The CDR3 totals 12 residues. Trimming removed 5 bases from V and 5 bases from J, with 9 bases in between. The CDR3 is CASSPDVYGYTF. The CDR3 bases are TGTGCCAGCAGCCCAGATGTGTATGGCTACACCTTC.

J is TRBJ2-2 and V is TRBV19, with D perhaps TRBD2 (6 bases). Germline CDR1 is LNHDA and CDR2 is SQIVND (reference sequence). Trimming removed 6 bases from V and 3 bases from J, with 11 bases in between. The CDR3 spans 14 residues. CDR3 sequence: CASRTWGDTGELFF. In DNA, the CDR3 is TGTGCCAGTAGAACTTGGGGGGACACCGGGGAGCTGTTTTTT.

The V gene is TRBV7-9, the J gene TRBJ2-5; D may be TRBD2 (6 bases). Trimming stripped 2 bases from V and 5 bases from J, with 15 bases between. The V gene's germline CDR1 is SEHNR and CDR2 FQNEAQ (reference sequence). This CDR3 is 15 amino acids long. CDR3 DNA sequence: TGTGCCAGCAGCTTACCCCAGACTAGTGGCGAGACCCAGTACTTC. Translating gives CASSLPQTSGETQYF.

This clonotype has a handful of counts. V usage is TRBV19 and J usage is TRBJ1-6; TRBD1 aligns across 9 bases. Germline V gene lookup returns CDR1 LNHDA and CDR2 SQIVND (reference sequence). V trimming: 5 bases; J trimming: 8 bases; junction bases outside the gene matches: 4. CDR3 size: 14 residues. The CDR3 DNA reads as TGTGCCAGTAGTGGTCGACAGGGGGATTCACCCCTCCACTTT. Translated, it gives CASSGRQGDSPLHF.

This clonotype was seen only a few times. The V call is TRBV28, the J call TRBJ2-5; D may be TRBD1 (5 bases). Germline V lookup: CDR1 MDHEN, CDR2 SYDVKM. The CDR3 loop spans 14 amino acids. Trimming shortened V by 2 bases and J by 6 bases, and 13 bases separated the two germline ends. CDR3 nucleotides: TGTGCCAGCAGTTTAGAGACAGTACGAAAGACCCAGTACTTC. Translation: CASSLETVRKTQYF.

The chain employs TRBV9 and TRBJ1-2; maybe TRBD1 (6 bases). V gave up 0 bases and J gave up 6 bases, with 12 bases separating them. The CDR3 length is 14 residues. Germline V CDR1 and CDR2: SGDLS, YYNGEE. The CDR3 region has the DNA TGTGCCAGCAGCGTAGATTGGACAGATAATGGCTACACCTTC. It encodes CASSVDWTDNGYTF.

This clonotype was counted ten times or more. V and J are TRBV7-6 and TRBJ2-2, with 7 bases aligning to TRBD2. The CDR3 covers 16 residues. V dropped 5 bases and J dropped 4; count of bases not matched to a gene: 10. Germline V CDR1 and CDR2: SGHVS, FNYEAQ. The CDR3 protein is CASSPTGTNPTGELFF. In DNA, the CDR3 is TGTGCCAGCAGCCCGACCGGGACTAACCCCACCGGGGAGCTGTTTTTT.

This chain links TRBV20-1 with TRBJ1-1, with D possibly being TRBD1 (5 bases). This CDR3 is 14 amino acids long. Germline CDR1 is DFQATT and CDR2 is SNEGSKA (reference sequence). V was pared by 0 bases and J by 1 base, with 9 bases between. CDR3 bases: TGCAGTGCTAGAGATTGGACAAAGAACACTGAAGCTTTCTTT. Translated: CSARDWTKNTEAFF.

This chain links TRBV6-8 with TRBJ2-7; no clear D. Trimming removed 0 bases at V and 2 bases at J, with 8 bases between. The CDR3 contains 14 residues. CDR1 MNHGY and CDR2 SAAAGT come from the germline V gene. The CDR3 DNA reads TGTGCCAGCAGTTACTCGAACAGTGCCTACGAGCAGTACTTC. Its protein is CASSYSNSAYEQYF.

Concerning this clonotype: A much larger clone lies a single base off, so this may be a read error. This sequence joins TRBV27 and TRBJ2-7, with TRBD2 identical over 11 bases. The germline V gene has CDR1 MNHEY and CDR2 SMNVEV (reference sequence). CDR3 size: 14 residues. The CDR3 DNA follows: TGTGTCAGCAGTTTAGCGGGAGGGTCCTACGAGCAGTACTTC. It yields the protein CVSSLAGGSYEQYF.

This clonotype was picked up a small number of times. The chain employs TRBV20-1 and TRBJ1-1, with 7 bases matching TRBD1. J lost 9 bases, V lost 6 bases, and 10 bases had no gene match. This CDR3 contains 12 residues. From germline, CDR1 is DFQATT and CDR2 SNEGSKA (reference sequence). CDR3 sequence reads: CSAERTGDQAFF. The CDR3 DNA reads as TGCAGTGCCGAACGAACAGGGGATCAAGCTTTCTTT.

This clonotype was counted at least ten times. The chain couples TRBV12-3 or TRBV12-4 to TRBJ1-5, with no clear D. CDR3 length: 14 residues. Trimming removed 6 bases from V and 2 bases from J, with 11 bases in between. CDR3 loop: CASRRGNGNQPQHF. The CDR3 DNA sequence: TGTGCCAGCAGGAGAGGAAATGGCAATCAGCCCCAGCATTTT.

The genes are TRBV18 and TRBJ2-6; D uncertain. V was trimmed by 2 bases and J by 0 bases, leaving 5 bases between them. Per germline, CDR1 KGHSH and CDR2 LQKENI. The CDR3 is 15 amino acids. CDR3: CASSPSLSGANVLTF. CDR3 DNA: TGTGCCAGCTCACCAAGTCTCTCTGGGGCCAACGTCCTGACTTTC.